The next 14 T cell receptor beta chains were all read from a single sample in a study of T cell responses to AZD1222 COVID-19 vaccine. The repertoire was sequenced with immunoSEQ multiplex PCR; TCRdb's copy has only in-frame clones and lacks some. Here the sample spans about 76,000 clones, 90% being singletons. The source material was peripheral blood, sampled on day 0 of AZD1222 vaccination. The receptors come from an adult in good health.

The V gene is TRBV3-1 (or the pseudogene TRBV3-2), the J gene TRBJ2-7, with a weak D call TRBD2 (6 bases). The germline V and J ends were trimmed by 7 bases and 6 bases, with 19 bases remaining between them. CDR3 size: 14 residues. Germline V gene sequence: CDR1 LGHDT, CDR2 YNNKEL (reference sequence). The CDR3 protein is CASTTAGTDVEQYF. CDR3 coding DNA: TGTGCCAGCACAACCGCCGGGACTGACGTCGAGCAGTACTTC.

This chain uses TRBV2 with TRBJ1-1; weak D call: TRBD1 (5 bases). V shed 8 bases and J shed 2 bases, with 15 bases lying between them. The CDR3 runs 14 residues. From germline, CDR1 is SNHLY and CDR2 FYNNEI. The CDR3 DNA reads TGTGCCAGCGTAGACAGTAAGGGCAACACTGAAGCTTTCTTT. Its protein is CASVDSKGNTEAFF.

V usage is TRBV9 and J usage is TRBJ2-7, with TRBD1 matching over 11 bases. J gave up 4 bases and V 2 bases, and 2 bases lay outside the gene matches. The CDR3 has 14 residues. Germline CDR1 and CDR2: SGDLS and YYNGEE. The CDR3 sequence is CASSVGQGEYEQYF. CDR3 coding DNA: TGTGCCAGCAGCGTGGGACAGGGGGAGTACGAGCAGTACTTC.

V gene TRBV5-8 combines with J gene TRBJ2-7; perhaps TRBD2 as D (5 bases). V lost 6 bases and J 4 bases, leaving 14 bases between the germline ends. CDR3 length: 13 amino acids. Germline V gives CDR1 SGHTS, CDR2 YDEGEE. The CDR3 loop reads CASNPTRGYEQYF. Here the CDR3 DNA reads TGTGCCAGCAACCCTACTCGGGGATACGAGCAGTACTTC.

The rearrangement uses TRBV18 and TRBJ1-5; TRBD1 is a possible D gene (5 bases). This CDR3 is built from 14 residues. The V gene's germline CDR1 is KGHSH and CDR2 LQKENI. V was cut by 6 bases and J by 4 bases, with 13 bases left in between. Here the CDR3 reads CASSLTVLNQPQHF. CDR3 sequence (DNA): TGTGCCAGCTCGCTGACAGTCCTAAATCAGCCCCAGCATTTT.

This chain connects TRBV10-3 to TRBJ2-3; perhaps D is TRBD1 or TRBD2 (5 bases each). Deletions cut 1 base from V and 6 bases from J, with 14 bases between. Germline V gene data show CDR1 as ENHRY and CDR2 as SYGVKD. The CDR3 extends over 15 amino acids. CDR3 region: CAISEWDQIGDTQYF. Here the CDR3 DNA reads TGTGCCATCAGTGAGTGGGACCAGATTGGGGATACGCAGTATTTT.

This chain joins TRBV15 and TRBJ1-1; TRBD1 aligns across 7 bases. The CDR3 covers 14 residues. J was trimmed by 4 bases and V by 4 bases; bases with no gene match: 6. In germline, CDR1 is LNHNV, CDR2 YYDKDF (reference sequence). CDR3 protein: CATSKGGGGTEAFF. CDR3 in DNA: TGTGCCACCAGCAAAGGGGGCGGGGGCACTGAAGCTTTCTTT.

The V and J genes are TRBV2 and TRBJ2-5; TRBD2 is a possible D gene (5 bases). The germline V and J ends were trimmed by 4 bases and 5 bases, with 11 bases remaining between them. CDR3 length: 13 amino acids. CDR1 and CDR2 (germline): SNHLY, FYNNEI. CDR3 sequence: CASSGGIQETQYF. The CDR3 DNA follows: TGTGCCAGCAGTGGAGGGATTCAGGAGACCCAGTACTTC.

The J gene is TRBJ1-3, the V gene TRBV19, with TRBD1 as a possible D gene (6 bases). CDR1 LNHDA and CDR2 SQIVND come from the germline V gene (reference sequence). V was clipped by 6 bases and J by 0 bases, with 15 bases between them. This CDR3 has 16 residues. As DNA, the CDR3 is TGTGCCAGTAGACCGGGAGGGGGAGGCTCTGGAAACACCATATATTTT. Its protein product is CASRPGGGGSGNTIYF.

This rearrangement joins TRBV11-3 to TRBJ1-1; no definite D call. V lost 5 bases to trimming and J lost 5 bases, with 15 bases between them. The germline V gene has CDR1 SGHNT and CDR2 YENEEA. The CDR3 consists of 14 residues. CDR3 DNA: TGTGCCAGCAGCCCTAGTAGCAGCGGGACTGAAGCTTTCTTT. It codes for CASSPSSSGTEAFF. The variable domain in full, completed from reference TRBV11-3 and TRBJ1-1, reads EAGVVQSPRYKIIEKKQPVAFWCNPISGHNTLYWYLQNLGQGPELLIRYENEEAVDDSQLPKDRFSAERLKGVDSTLKIQPAELGDSAVYLCASSPSSSGTEAFFGQGTRLTVV.

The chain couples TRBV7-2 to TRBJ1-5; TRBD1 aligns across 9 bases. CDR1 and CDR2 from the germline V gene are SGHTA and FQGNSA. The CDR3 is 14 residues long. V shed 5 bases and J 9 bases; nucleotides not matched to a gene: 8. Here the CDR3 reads CASSPRTGEWPQHF. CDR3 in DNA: TGTGCCAGCAGCCCCCGGACAGGGGAGTGGCCCCAGCATTTT.

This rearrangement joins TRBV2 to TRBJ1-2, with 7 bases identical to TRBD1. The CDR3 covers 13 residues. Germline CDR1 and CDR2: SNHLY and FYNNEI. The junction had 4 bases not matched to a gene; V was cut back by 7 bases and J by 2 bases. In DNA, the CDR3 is TGTGCCAGCACGGTGACAGGGAACTATGGCTACACCTTC. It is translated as CASTVTGNYGYTF.

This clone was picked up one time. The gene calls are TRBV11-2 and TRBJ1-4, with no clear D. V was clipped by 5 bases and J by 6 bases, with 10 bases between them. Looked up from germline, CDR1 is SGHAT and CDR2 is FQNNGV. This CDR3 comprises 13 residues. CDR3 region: CASSVDGHEKLFF. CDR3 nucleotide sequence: TGTGCCAGCAGCGTCGACGGGCATGAAAAACTGTTTTTT.

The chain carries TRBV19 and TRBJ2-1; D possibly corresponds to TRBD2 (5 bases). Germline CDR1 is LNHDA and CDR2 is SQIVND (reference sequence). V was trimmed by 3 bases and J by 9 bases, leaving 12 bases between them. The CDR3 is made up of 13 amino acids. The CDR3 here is CASSMIRAGEQFF. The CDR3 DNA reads TGTGCCAGTAGTATGATTAGGGCGGGTGAGCAGTTCTTC. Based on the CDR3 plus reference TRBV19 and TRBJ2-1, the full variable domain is DGGITQSPKYLFRKEGQNVTLSCEQNLNHDAMYWYRQDPGQGLRLIYYSQIVNDFQKGDIAEGYSVSREKKESFPLTVTSAQKNPTAFYLCASSMIRAGEQFFGPGTRLTVL.